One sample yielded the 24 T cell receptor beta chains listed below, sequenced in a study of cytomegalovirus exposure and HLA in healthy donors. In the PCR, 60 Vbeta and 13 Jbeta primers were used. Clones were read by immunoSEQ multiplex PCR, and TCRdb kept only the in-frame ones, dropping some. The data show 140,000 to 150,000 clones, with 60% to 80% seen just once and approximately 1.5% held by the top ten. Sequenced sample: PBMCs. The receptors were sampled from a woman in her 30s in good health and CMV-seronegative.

This chain's CDR3 is CASSQEVGHSNYGYTF. Here the CDR3 DNA reads TGTGCCAGCAGCCAAGAGGTGGGACATTCTAACTATGGCTACACCTTC. The J gene is TRBJ1-2, the V gene TRBV4-2; possibly TRBD1 for D (6 bases). CDR1 and CDR2 from the germline V gene are LGHNA and YNFKEQ. The V gene lost 0 bases and the J gene lost 0 bases, with 11 bases spanning the gap. The CDR3 is 16 amino acids.

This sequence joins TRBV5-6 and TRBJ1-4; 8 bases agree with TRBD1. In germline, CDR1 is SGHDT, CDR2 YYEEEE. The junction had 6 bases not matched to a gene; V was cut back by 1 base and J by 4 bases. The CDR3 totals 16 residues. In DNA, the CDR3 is TGTGCCAGCAGCTTGCACAGGGGGATCGTTAATGAAAAACTGTTTTTT. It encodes CASSLHRGIVNEKLFF.

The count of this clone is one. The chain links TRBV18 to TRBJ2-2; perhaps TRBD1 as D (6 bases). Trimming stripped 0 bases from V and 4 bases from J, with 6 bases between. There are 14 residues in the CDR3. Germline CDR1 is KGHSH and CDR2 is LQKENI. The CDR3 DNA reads TGTGCCAGCTCACCACCGACAGGCACCGGGGAGCTGTTTTTT. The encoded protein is CASSPPTGTGELFF. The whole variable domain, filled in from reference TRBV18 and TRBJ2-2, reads NAGVMQNPRHLVRRRGQEARLRCSPMKGHSHVYWYRQLPEEGLKFMVYLQKENIIDESGMPKERFSAEFPKEGPSILRIQQVVRGDSAAYFCASSPPTGTGELFFGEGSRLTVL.

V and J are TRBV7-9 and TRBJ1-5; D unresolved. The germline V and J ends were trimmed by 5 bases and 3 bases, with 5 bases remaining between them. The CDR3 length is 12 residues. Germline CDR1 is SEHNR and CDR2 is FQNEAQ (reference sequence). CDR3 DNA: TGTGCCAGCAGCCAAAACAATCAGCCCCAGCATTTT. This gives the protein CASSQNNQPQHF.

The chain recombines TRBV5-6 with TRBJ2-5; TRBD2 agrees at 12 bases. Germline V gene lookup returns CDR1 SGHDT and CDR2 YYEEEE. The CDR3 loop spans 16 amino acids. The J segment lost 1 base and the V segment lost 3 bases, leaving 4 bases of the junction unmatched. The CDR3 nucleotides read TGTGCCAGCAGCTGGACTAGCGGGGACCCCCAAGAGACCCAGTACTTC. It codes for CASSWTSGDPQETQYF.

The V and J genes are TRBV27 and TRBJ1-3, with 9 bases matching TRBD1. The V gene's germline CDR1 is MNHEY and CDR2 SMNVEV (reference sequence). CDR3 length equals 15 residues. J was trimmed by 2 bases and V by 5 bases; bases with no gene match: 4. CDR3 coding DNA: TGTGCCAGCAGTCCGGGACAGGGTACTGGAAACACCATATATTTT. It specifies CASSPGQGTGNTIYF.

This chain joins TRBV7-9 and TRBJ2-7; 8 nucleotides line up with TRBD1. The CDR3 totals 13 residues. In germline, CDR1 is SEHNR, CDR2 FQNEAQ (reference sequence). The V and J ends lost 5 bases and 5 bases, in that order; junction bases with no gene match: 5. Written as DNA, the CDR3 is TGTGCCAGCAGCCCGACAGGGGATAACGAGCAGTACTTC. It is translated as CASSPTGDNEQYF.

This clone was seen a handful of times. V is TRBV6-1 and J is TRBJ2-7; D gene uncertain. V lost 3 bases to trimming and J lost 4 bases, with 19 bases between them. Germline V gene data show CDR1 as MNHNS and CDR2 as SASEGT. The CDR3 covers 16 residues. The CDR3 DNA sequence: TGTGCCAGCAGTGATTGGCAGGCGCCATCTCGTTACGAGCAGTACTTC. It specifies CASSDWQAPSRYEQYF.

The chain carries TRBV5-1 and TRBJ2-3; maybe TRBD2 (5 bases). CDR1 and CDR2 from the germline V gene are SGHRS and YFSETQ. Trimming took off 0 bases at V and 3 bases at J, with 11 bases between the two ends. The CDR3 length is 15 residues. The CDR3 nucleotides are TGCGCCAGCAGCTTGGGGACTGTGGTTACAGATACGCAGTATTTT. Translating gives CASSLGTVVTDTQYF.

In DNA, the CDR3 is TGCATGACAGGGCCGCTTCAAGAGACCCAGTACTTC. Protein product: CMTGPLQETQYF. This chain uses TRBV29-1 with TRBJ2-5, with 7 nucleotides matching TRBD1. The CDR3 has 12 amino acids. Germline V CDR1 and CDR2: SQVTM, ANQGSEA.

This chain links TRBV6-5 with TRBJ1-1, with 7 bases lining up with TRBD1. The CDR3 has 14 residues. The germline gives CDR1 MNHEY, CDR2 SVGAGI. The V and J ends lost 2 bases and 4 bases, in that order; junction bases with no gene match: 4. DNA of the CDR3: TGTGCCAGCAGTTACCACAGGGGCGGCACTGAAGCTTTCTTT. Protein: CASSYHRGGTEAFF.

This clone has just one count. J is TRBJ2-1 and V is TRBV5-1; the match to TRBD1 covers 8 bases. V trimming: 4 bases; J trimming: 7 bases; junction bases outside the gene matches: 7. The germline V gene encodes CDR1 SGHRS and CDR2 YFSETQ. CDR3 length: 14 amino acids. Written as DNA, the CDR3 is TGCGCCAGCAGCATATTGGACAGGGCAAATGAGCAGTTCTTC. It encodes CASSILDRANEQFF.

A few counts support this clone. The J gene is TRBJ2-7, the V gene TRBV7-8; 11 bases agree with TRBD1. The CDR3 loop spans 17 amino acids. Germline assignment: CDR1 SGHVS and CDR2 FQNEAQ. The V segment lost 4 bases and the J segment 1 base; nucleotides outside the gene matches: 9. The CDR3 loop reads CASSSPRDRGVSYEQYF. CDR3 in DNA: TGTGCCAGCAGCTCGCCCCGGGACAGGGGGGTGTCCTACGAGCAGTACTTC.

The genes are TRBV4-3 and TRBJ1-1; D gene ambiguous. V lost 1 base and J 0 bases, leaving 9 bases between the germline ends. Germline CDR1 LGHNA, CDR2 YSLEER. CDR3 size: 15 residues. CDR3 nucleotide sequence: TGCGCCAGCAGCCAAGGTCCCCAGATGAACACTGAAGCTTTCTTT. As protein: CASSQGPQMNTEAFF.

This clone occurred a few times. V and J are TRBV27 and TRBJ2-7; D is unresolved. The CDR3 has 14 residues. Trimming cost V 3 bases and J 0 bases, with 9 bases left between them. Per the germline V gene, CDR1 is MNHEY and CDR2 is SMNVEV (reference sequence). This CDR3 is CASSFSPGSYEQYF. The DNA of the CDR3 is TGTGCCAGCAGTTTTTCTCCCGGCTCCTACGAGCAGTACTTC.

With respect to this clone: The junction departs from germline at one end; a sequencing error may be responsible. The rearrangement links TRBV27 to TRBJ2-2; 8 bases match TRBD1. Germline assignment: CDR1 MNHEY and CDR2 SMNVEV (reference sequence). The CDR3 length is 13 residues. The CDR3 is CEQGRGHTGELFF. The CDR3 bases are TGCGAACAAGGCAGGGGGCACACCGGGGAGCTGTTTTTT.

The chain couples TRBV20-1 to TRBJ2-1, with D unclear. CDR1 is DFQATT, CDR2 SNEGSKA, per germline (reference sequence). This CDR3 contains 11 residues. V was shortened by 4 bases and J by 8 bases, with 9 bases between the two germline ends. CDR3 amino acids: CSAKLADEQFF. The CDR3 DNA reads TGCAGTGCTAAGTTGGCGGATGAGCAGTTCTTC.

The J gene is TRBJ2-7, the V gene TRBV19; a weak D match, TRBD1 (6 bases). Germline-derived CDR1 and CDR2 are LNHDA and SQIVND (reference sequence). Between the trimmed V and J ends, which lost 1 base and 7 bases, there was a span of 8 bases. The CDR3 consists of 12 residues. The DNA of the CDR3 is TGTGCCAGTAGTATAGCGGACAGTGAGCAGTACTTC. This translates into CASSIADSEQYF.

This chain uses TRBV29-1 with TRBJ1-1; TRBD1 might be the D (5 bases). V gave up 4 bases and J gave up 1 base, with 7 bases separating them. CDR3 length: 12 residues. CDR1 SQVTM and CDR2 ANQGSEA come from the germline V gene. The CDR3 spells CSVGQPNTEAFF. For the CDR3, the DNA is TGCAGCGTTGGACAGCCGAACACTGAAGCTTTCTTT.

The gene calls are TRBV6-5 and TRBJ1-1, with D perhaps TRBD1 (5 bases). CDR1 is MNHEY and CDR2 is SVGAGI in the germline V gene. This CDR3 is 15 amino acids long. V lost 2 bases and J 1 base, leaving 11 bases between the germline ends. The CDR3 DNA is TGTGCCAGCAGTTACCGCGGGGGAACGAACACTGAAGCTTTCTTT. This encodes CASSYRGGTNTEAFF.

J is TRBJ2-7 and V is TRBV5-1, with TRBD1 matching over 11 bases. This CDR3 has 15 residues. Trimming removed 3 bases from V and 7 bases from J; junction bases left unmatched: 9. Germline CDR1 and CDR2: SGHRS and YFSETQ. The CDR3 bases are TGCGCCAGCAGCTGGGGGGGGACAGGGGGTCAGGAGCAGTACTTC. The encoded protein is CASSWGGTGGQEQYF. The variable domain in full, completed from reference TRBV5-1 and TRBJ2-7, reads KAGVTQTPRYLIKTRGQQVTLSCSPISGHRSVSWYQQTPGQGLQFLFEYFSETQRNKGNFPGRFSGRQFSNSRSEMNVSTLELGDSALYLCASSWGGTGGQEQYFGPGTRLTVT.

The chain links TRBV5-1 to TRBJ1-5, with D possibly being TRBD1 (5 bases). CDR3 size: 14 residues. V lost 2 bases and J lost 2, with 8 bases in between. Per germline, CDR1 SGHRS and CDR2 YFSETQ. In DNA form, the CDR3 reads TGCGCCAGCAGCTTAAGGGGTGGCAATCAGCCCCAGCATTTT. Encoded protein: CASSLRGGNQPQHF.

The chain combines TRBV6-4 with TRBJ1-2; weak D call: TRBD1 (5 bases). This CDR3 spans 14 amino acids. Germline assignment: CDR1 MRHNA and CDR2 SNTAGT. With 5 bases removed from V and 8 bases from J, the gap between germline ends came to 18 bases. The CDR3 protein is CASSTTGLNMGYTF. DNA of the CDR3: TGTGCCAGCAGTACCACAGGCCTGAATATGGGCTACACCTTC.

CDR3 sequence reads: CASSSQQGVGTEAFF. CDR3 nucleotide sequence: TGTGCCAGCAGCTCACAACAGGGAGTTGGCACTGAAGCTTTCTTT. The J gene is TRBJ1-1, the V gene TRBV7-6, with TRBD1 as a possible D gene (6 bases). V lost 4 bases and J 4 bases, leaving 16 bases between the germline ends. The CDR3 spans 15 residues. Per germline, CDR1 SGHVS and CDR2 FNYEAQ. Full variable domain (remainder filled in from reference TRBV7-6 and TRBJ1-1): GAGVSQSPRYKVTKRGQDVALRCDPISGHVSLYWYRQALGQGPEFLTYFNYEAQQDKSGLPNDRFSAERPEGSISTLTIQRTEQRDSAMYRCASSSQQGVGTEAFFGQGTRLTVV.